The source of this T cell receptor beta chain is a study of T-cell memory formation after mild COVID-19. About the study: TCR clusters were mostly confined to one donor each.

From the 5' RACE reads, TCRdb called clonotypes with MiXCR, one entry per CDR3 protein. This sample has under 200,000 distinct CDR3 sequences, with roughly 13% found just once. The CDR3 has 14 residues. Germline CDR1 and CDR2: KGHSH and LQKENI. The V and J ends lost 5 bases and 5 bases, in that order; junction bases with no gene match: 6. This TCR was sampled from a young man who had mild COVID-19 (a few samples of this study predate the infection). Cell type and time point are not known. Sample: PBMCs or a T cell subset sorted from them (not recorded which). The V gene is TRBV18, the J gene TRBJ2-4; 7 bases are a match to TRBD1. The chain's CDR3 is CASSGNRGENIQYF. The DNA for the CDR3 is TGTGCCAGCTCAGGCAACAGGGGAGAAAACATTCAGTACTTC.